This T cell receptor beta chain was found in a study of blood T cell repertoires in COVID-19. Overall study context: Specimens from acute and convalescent COVID-19 originated in the United States, Italy and Spain. T cells, B-cell-depleted T cells, or PBMCs supplied cDNA or gDNA.

Trimming took 4 bases from V and 3 from J; bases not matched to a gene: 6. The germline V gene encodes CDR1 SGHVS and CDR2 FQNEAQ. This CDR3 has 16 amino acids. In the authors' workflow: Using reference gene primer amplification, nucleated cell counts were estimated. Produced via immunoSEQ multiplex PCR; TCRdb's table is partial and in-frame only. V and J calls and clone size follow that table, whereas D and trimming were derived from the DNA. This sample has about 81,000 clones, with approximately 80% found just once. This receptor was taken from a human donor in a cohort sampled during active COVID-19. The chain recombines TRBV7-8 with TRBJ2-2; 9 bases align to TRBD1. Source material: peripheral blood. The DNA of the CDR3 is TGTGCCAGCAGCTCTACAGGGGGCTCCGACACCGGGGAGCTGTTTTTT. Its protein is CASSSTGGSDTGELFF.